The text below deals with one TCR beta chain. No antigen is known for it. The sample is drawn from a study of molecular identifiers for immune sequencing clone quantification. Study findings and constraints: Shared barcodes on identical TCR molecules could underestimate the sizes of highly expanded clones.

For naive CD8 T cells, sorting used the CD8+CD4-CCR7+CD45RA+ phenotype. Germline-derived CDR1 and CDR2 are MNHNY and SVGAGI (reference sequence). V was clipped by 6 bases and J by 6 bases, with 8 bases between them. The CDR3 consists of 12 residues. From the PCR reads, TCRdb called clonotypes with MiXCR, one entry per CDR3 protein. Of over 85,000 distinct CDR3 sequences in the sample, 30% to 35% were seen once. The chain joins TRBV6-6 to TRBJ2-2; no definite D call. Sequenced material: naive CD8+ T cells from blood, with Jurkat cell RNA spiked in. The subset was: FACS-sorted CD8+CD4-CCR7+CD45RA+ naive T cells. This TCR was recovered from a human donor in good health. Some libraries in this study had Jurkat cell RNA spiked in. The CDR3 protein is CASRGPSGELFF. In nucleotides, the CDR3 is TGTGCCAGCAGGGGTCCCTCCGGGGAGCTGTTTTTT.